The rows below give T cell receptor beta chains drawn from one sample of a study of beta chain features in type 1 diabetes. Sequenced by immunoSEQ multiplex PCR; TCRdb stores in-frame clones only, minus some. Of about 330,000 clones detected, approximately 9.9% appear once; the ten largest clones hold over 0.015%. Input material: naive CD4+ T cells from blood. Source of these receptors: a woman in her thirties in good health. Each CDR3 is given with its conserved first and last residue. D genes are given only for firm matches.

v_gene: TRBV2; j_gene: TRBJ1-2; d_gene: TRBD1; len: 16; CDR3aa: CASSLSPGQGNYGYTF
v_gene: TRBV14; j_gene: TRBJ2-2; d_gene: -; len: 17; CDR3aa: CASSQGGFFANTGELFF
v_gene: TRBV27; j_gene: TRBJ2-3; d_gene: -; len: 12; CDR3aa: CASSPYADTQYF
v_gene: TRBV5-4; j_gene: TRBJ2-1; d_gene: TRBD2; len: 16; CDR3aa: CASRRAGTSGINEQFF
v_gene: TRBV6-5; j_gene: TRBJ1-4; d_gene: -; len: 14; CDR3aa: CASSYTGGNEKLFF
v_gene: TRBV11-1; j_gene: TRBJ2-1; d_gene: TRBD1; len: 15; CDR3aa: CASSLQGANYNEQFF
v_gene: TRBV7-3; j_gene: TRBJ2-1; d_gene: TRBD1; len: 15; CDR3aa: CASSWDRGSYNEQFF
v_gene: TRBV7-8; j_gene: TRBJ1-2; d_gene: TRBD1; len: 15; CDR3aa: CASSLAKGQGMGYTF
v_gene: TRBV7-2; j_gene: TRBJ2-1; d_gene: TRBD2; len: 16; CDR3aa: CASRLSAGDSSIEQFF
v_gene: TRBV19; j_gene: TRBJ2-2; d_gene: TRBD2; len: 15; CDR3aa: CASSKWEGRDGELFF
v_gene: TRBV7-2; j_gene: TRBJ2-7; d_gene: TRBD2; len: 17; CDR3aa: CASSLAGSNSGSYEQYF
v_gene: TRBV7-2; j_gene: TRBJ2-5; d_gene: -; len: 14; CDR3aa: CASSLSGVGETQYF
v_gene: TRBV7-3; j_gene: TRBJ2-5; d_gene: -; len: 14; CDR3aa: CASSQQGGQETQYF
v_gene: TRBV27; j_gene: TRBJ2-7; d_gene: TRBD2; len: 11; CDR3aa: CASTPGGEQYF
v_gene: TRBV5-4; j_gene: TRBJ1-2; d_gene: -; len: 12; CDR3aa: CASSFGQNGYTF
v_gene: TRBV27; j_gene: TRBJ2-7; d_gene: -; len: 15; CDR3aa: CASSRARDNTYEQYF
v_gene: TRBV4-3; j_gene: TRBJ2-1; d_gene: TRBD2; len: 16; CDR3aa: CASSQGLAGGYNEQFF
v_gene: TRBV6-4; j_gene: TRBJ2-1; d_gene: -; len: 11; CDR3aa: CASSEGAGKFF
v_gene: TRBV9; j_gene: TRBJ2-7; d_gene: TRBD2; len: 15; CDR3aa: CASSGTSGAFHEQYF
v_gene: TRBV11-2; j_gene: TRBJ2-1; d_gene: TRBD1; len: 13; CDR3aa: CASSNIRDRVQFF
v_gene: TRBV30; j_gene: TRBJ2-3; d_gene: TRBD2; len: 17; CDR3aa: CAWSVIRTSGIPDTQYF
v_gene: TRBV10-3; j_gene: TRBJ2-3; d_gene: TRBD2; len: 14; CDR3aa: CATGLAGAADTQYF
v_gene: TRBV29-1; j_gene: TRBJ1-1; d_gene: TRBD1; len: 12; CDR3aa: CSVGDRATEAFF
v_gene: TRBV6-6; j_gene: TRBJ2-1; d_gene: -; len: 14; CDR3aa: CASSYASLYNEQFF
v_gene: TRBV9; j_gene: TRBJ2-5; d_gene: TRBD2; len: 16; CDR3aa: CASSVGPSGNQETQYF
v_gene: TRBV7-2; j_gene: TRBJ2-7; d_gene: TRBD1; len: 16; CDR3aa: CASSTRDRGDSYEQYF
v_gene: TRBV30; j_gene: TRBJ1-4; d_gene: -; len: 13; CDR3aa: CASGDIGHEKLFF
v_gene: TRBV4-2; j_gene: TRBJ2-7; d_gene: TRBD2; len: 16; CDR3aa: CASSLEASGRTYEQYF
v_gene: TRBV28; j_gene: TRBJ2-5; d_gene: TRBD2; len: 13; CDR3aa: CAASGRSQETQYF
v_gene: TRBV27; j_gene: TRBJ2-2; d_gene: TRBD1; len: 18; CDR3aa: CASSFYPGTGGYAGELFF
v_gene: TRBV4-2; j_gene: TRBJ2-2; d_gene: -; len: 17; CDR3aa: CASNTRGLAENTGELFF
v_gene: TRBV19; j_gene: TRBJ1-2; d_gene: TRBD1; len: 14; CDR3aa: CASSTRNRGYGYTF
v_gene: TRBV7-2; j_gene: TRBJ2-7; d_gene: -; len: 14; CDR3aa: CASSPTGGAYEQYF
v_gene: TRBV29-1; j_gene: TRBJ1-2; d_gene: TRBD1; len: 13; CDR3aa: CSVGTGTNYGYTF
v_gene: TRBV30; j_gene: TRBJ2-3; d_gene: -; len: 13; CDR3aa: CAWSEVTPDTQYF
v_gene: TRBV7-2; j_gene: TRBJ2-7; d_gene: -; len: 14; CDR3aa: CASSVGSTNYEQYF
v_gene: TRBV7-6; j_gene: TRBJ2-5; d_gene: -; len: 13; CDR3aa: CASSLGLEQTQYF
v_gene: TRBV7-3; j_gene: TRBJ2-3; d_gene: -; len: 15; CDR3aa: CASSLTGASTDTQYF
v_gene: TRBV5-4; j_gene: TRBJ2-3; d_gene: TRBD2; len: 15; CDR3aa: CASSQGLAGADTQYF
v_gene: TRBV29-1; j_gene: TRBJ2-3; d_gene: -; len: 14; CDR3aa: CSAGRELVTDTQYF
v_gene: TRBV18; j_gene: TRBJ2-7; d_gene: TRBD1; len: 15; CDR3aa: CASSPQGQGGYEQYF
v_gene: TRBV11-1; j_gene: TRBJ2-5; d_gene: -; len: 15; CDR3aa: CASSLRGFFGETQYF
v_gene: TRBV4-2; j_gene: TRBJ1-5; d_gene: TRBD1; len: 15; CDR3aa: CASSHQDRGNQPQHF
v_gene: TRBV2; j_gene: TRBJ2-7; d_gene: TRBD2; len: 16; CDR3aa: CASSRLSSGSSYEQYF
v_gene: TRBV4-3; j_gene: TRBJ1-4; d_gene: -; len: 19; CDR3aa: CASSQDRTTASNFNEKLFF
v_gene: TRBV14; j_gene: TRBJ2-1; d_gene: TRBD2; len: 15; CDR3aa: CASSQVISGRGEQFF
v_gene: TRBV27; j_gene: TRBJ2-7; d_gene: TRBD2; len: 15; CDR3aa: CASSSDGRSSYEQYF